The clone carrying this T cell receptor (beta chain) has ten or more counts. No antigen is known for it. This record comes from a study of T cells in Graves' hyperthyroidism and ophthalmopathy. Study-wide background: Peripheral blood collection took place at initial diagnosis, before any treatment. The study's findings and limits: Researchers found most expanded thyroid clonotypes above 0.001 in blood as well.

Deletions cut 5 bases from V and 5 bases from J, with 13 bases between. The CDR3 totals 14 residues. Germline loops: CDR1 MDHEN, CDR2 SYDVKM. Exclusion of patients followed from uncontrolled infection, other autoimmune disease, pregnancy or lactation. PBMCs were collected from a roughly 9.7 ml volume of fresh peripheral blood. RNA transcripts gave rise to amplified TCR beta CDR3 regions. Initially, a first-round RT-PCR of the TCR CDR3 employed the HTBI primer set. TCRdb processed the multiplex PCR reads anew with MiXCR; each CDR3 protein has one entry. The sample consists of fewer than 650,000 distinct CDR3 sequences, approximately 15% of them appearing once.

The origin of this receptor is a woman aged 30 to 39 with Graves' hyperthyroidism that later progressed to Graves' ophthalmopathy. This rearrangement joins TRBV28 to TRBJ2-1, with D perhaps being TRBD1 or TRBD2 (7 bases each). The material sequenced was blood. CDR3 nucleotide sequence: TGTGCCAGCAGTACCAGGGGGGGGGACAATGAGCAGTTCTTC. Its protein product is CASSTRGGDNEQFF.